This T cell receptor beta chain was captured in a study of T cells in Graves' hyperthyroidism and ophthalmopathy. Study outcomes and limitations: Most expanded thyroid clonotypes above 0.001 recurred in blood.

Trimming cost V 1 base and J 5 bases; bases outside gene matches: 4. CDR1 and CDR2 from the germline V gene are LGHNA and YNFKEQ. The CDR3 is 14 amino acids. RNA transcripts yielded amplified TCR beta CDR3 regions. First-round RT-PCR targeting the TCR CDR3 was performed with the HTBI primer set. TCRdb processed the multiplex PCR reads anew with MiXCR; each CDR3 protein has one entry. The sample carries about 400,000 distinct CDR3 sequences, roughly an eighth recorded once. This clonotype was observed at least ten times. The antigen is undetermined. Hyperthyroidism had been newly diagnosed in patients aged 18 to 65, and its duration was under 2 months. Reasons for excluding patients were uncontrolled infection, other autoimmune disease, pregnancy or lactation.

The V call is TRBV4-2, the J call TRBJ1-1, with 7 positions matching TRBD1. The material sequenced was blood. This clonotype was obtained from a woman aged 18 to 35 with Graves' hyperthyroidism. CDR3 sequence reads: CASSQGGQRTEAFF. The CDR3 coding sequence is TGTGCCAGCAGCCAAGGGGGACAGAGGACTGAAGCTTTCTTT.